These 31 T cell receptor beta chains were sequenced from one sample in a study of T-cell reconstitution after alpha-beta-depleted transplantation in children. As it was prepared, the TCRbeta library received unique molecular identifiers. Each CDR3 protein gets one entry after TCRdb re-called the PCR reads with MiXCR. The data show about 460,000 distinct CDR3 sequences, about an eighth seen once. Specimen: PBMCs, mostly from graft donor cells, collected 180 days after TCRalphabeta/CD19-depleted stem cell transplant. These receptors originate from a female patient aged 2-9 years who had a stem cell transplant for aplastic anemia, so the T cells may come from the graft donor.

This clonotype was observed a few times. The J gene is TRBJ2-1, the V gene TRBV27; perhaps D is TRBD1 or TRBD2 (5 bases each). Trimming stripped 8 bases from V and 3 bases from J, with 17 bases between. Germline loops: CDR1 MNHEY, CDR2 SMNVEV (reference sequence). The CDR3 runs 15 residues. The CDR3 here is CASADGTNSYNEQFF. The CDR3, as DNA: TGTGCCAGCGCGGATGGGACGAATAGCTACAATGAGCAGTTCTTC.

The table lists this clonotype with a few counts. The chain joins TRBV20-1 to TRBJ2-2, with D hard to call. V was cut by 0 bases and J by 8 bases, with 16 bases left in between. The CDR3 spans 15 residues. CDR1 DFQATT and CDR2 SNEGSKA come from the germline V gene (reference sequence). CDR3 loop: CSARDDRVTRGELFF. Here the CDR3 DNA reads TGCAGTGCTAGAGACGACCGGGTTACGAGGGGGGAGCTGTTTTTT.

The rearrangement joins TRBV7-2 to TRBJ2-3; TRBD2 might be the D (5 bases). CDR3 size: 14 residues. Looked up from germline, CDR1 is SGHTA and CDR2 is FQGNSA. The ends were cut back, 4 bases at V and 10 bases at J, with 18 bases in the middle. The chain's CDR3 is CASSSPGVPGAQYF. For the CDR3, the DNA is TGTGCCAGCAGCTCGCCCGGGGTCCCCGGGGCGCAGTATTTT.

V and J are TRBV4-1 and TRBJ1-2; D remains ambiguous. Germline V gives CDR1 MGHRA, CDR2 YSYEKL. Trimming took off 1 base at V and 7 bases at J, with 7 bases between the two ends. The CDR3 loop spans 12 amino acids. This CDR3 reads CASSQGWVGYTF. The CDR3 coding sequence is TGCGCCAGCAGCCAAGGCTGGGTTGGCTACACCTTC.

The chain employs TRBV7-3 and TRBJ2-1; a weak D match, TRBD1 (5 bases). The V gene lost 3 bases and the J gene lost 14 bases, with 26 bases spanning the gap. This CDR3 is 16 amino acids long. Per germline, CDR1 SGHTA and CDR2 FQGTGA. CDR3 nucleotide sequence: TGTGCCAGCAGCTTGACGTTTCCATCCCAGGGCGCCGTGGAGTTCTTC. It translates to CASSLTFPSQGAVEFF.

The V call is TRBV3-1, the J call TRBJ2-7, with unresolved D. V was clipped by 2 bases and J by 7 bases, with 6 bases between them. This CDR3 is built from 11 residues. Germline V gene lookup returns CDR1 LGHDT and CDR2 YNNKEL (reference sequence). CDR3 loop: CASSQTWEQYF. The DNA for the CDR3 is TGTGCCAGCAGCCAAACATGGGAGCAGTACTTC.

The chain couples TRBV27 to TRBJ2-3; TRBD2 matches 10 bases. The CDR3 spans 15 residues. Trimming removed 3 bases from V and 1 base from J; junction bases left unmatched: 1. Germline-derived CDR1 and CDR2 are MNHEY and SMNVEV (reference sequence). The chain's CDR3 is CASSFLAGGTDTQYF. CDR3 in DNA: TGTGCCAGCAGTTTCCTAGCGGGAGGCACAGATACGCAGTATTTT.

This clonotype was recorded a few times. This chain joins TRBV7-6 and TRBJ2-3; tentative D call: TRBD2 (6 bases). Germline CDR1 and CDR2: SGHVS and FNYEAQ. The V gene lost 1 base and the J gene lost 0 bases, with 11 bases spanning the gap. The CDR3 is 16 residues long. The CDR3 DNA sequence: TGTGCCAGCAGCTTAGGGCTAGCGATTAGCACAGATACGCAGTATTTT. Its translation: CASSLGLAISTDTQYF.

This clonotype was detected only a few times. The chain links TRBV28 to TRBJ2-7; 9 bases fit TRBD1. Germline V gene sequence: CDR1 MDHEN, CDR2 SYDVKM. The V and J ends lost 3 bases and 2 bases, in that order; junction bases with no gene match: 17. The CDR3 has 19 residues. The DNA for the CDR3 is TGTGCCAGCAGTTTTGCCGTCGCCCGGGACAGGGACCCAACCTACGAGCAGTACGTC. Protein product: CASSFAVARDRDPTYEQYV.

This chain connects TRBV6-5 to TRBJ2-2; D is possibly TRBD1 or TRBD2 (5 bases each). The CDR3 has 15 residues. The ends were cut back, 0 bases at V and 2 bases at J, with 7 bases in the middle. Germline loops: CDR1 MNHEY, CDR2 SVGAGI. This CDR3 is CASSYSRDNTGELFF. The CDR3 nucleotides read TGTGCCAGCAGTTACTCCCGGGACAACACCGGGGAGCTGTTTTTT.

This chain joins TRBV28 and TRBJ1-5, with 7 positions matching TRBD1. CDR3 length: 15 residues. The V gene end was trimmed by 2 bases and the J gene end by 2 bases; junction bases not matched to a gene: 3. Germline CDR1 reads MDHEN; CDR2 reads SYDVKM. CDR3 nucleotide sequence: TGTGCCAGCAGTTTAAGGGGGCGCGGCAATCAGCCCCAGCATTTT. Translation gives CASSLRGRGNQPQHF.

The rearrangement joins TRBV20-1 to TRBJ2-1, with 10 nucleotides matching TRBD1. V was clipped by 0 bases and J by 8 bases; unmatched bases: 4. The CDR3 length is 14 residues. Germline values: CDR1 DFQATT, CDR2 SNEGSKA (reference sequence). The CDR3 region is CSARDRGQGYEQFF. DNA of the CDR3: TGCAGTGCTAGAGATAGGGGACAGGGGTATGAGCAGTTCTTC.

The gene calls are TRBV4-3 and TRBJ1-4, with D possibly matching TRBD1 (6 bases). Germline-derived CDR1 and CDR2 are LGHNA and YSLEER. The CDR3 contains 15 residues. V was pared by 3 bases and J by 6 bases, with 14 bases between. This CDR3 reads CASSQTAQGYEKLFF. The CDR3 DNA reads as TGCGCCAGCAGCCAGACGGCCCAGGGGTATGAAAAACTGTTTTTT.

The chain uses TRBV7-2 and TRBJ1-5; D perhaps matches TRBD1 (6 bases). CDR3 size: 13 residues. The V end was cut by 1 base, the J end by 6 bases, with 7 bases between. Germline CDR1 reads SGHTA; CDR2 reads FQGNSA. CDR3 loop: CASSLDRAQPQHF. The CDR3 DNA sequence: TGTGCCAGCAGCTTAGACAGGGCTCAGCCCCAGCATTTT.

This clonotype was recorded a few times. The V call is TRBV5-1, the J call TRBJ2-3; D uncertain. Germline V gene sequence: CDR1 SGHRS, CDR2 YFSETQ. Trimming took 0 bases from V and 5 from J, leaving 16 bases between them. The CDR3 covers 16 residues. CDR3 sequence reads: CASSLGWGNLGDTQYF. The CDR3 coding sequence is TGCGCCAGCAGCTTGGGGTGGGGAAACCTCGGAGATACGCAGTATTTT.

In regard to this clonotype: Being one base from a much bigger clone, this may be a read error. The V call is TRBV3-1, the J call TRBJ2-5; unclear D gene. CDR3 length equals 15 residues. Germline CDR1 and CDR2: LGHDT and YNNKEL (reference sequence). The CDR3 loop is CACSQDRLLQETQYF. The DNA of the CDR3 is TGTGCCTGCAGCCAAGATCGGCTATTGCAGGAGACCCAGTACTTC.

A few counts support this clonotype. The rearrangement links TRBV27 to TRBJ2-7, with 9 bases lining up with TRBD1. Germline V gene data show CDR1 as MNHEY and CDR2 as SMNVEV (reference sequence). Unmatched junction bases numbered 16, after V lost 5 bases and J lost 5 bases. This CDR3 is built from 17 residues. CDR3 loop: CASSPFADGTGIHEQYF. DNA for the CDR3: TGTGCCAGCAGTCCCTTTGCGGATGGGACAGGGATCCACGAGCAGTACTTC.

This clonotype has only a few counts. The chain recombines TRBV5-1 with TRBJ2-6; D unclear. The CDR3 is 17 amino acids. The germline V gene has CDR1 SGHRS and CDR2 YFSETQ. V was shortened by 3 bases and J by 3 bases, with 16 bases between the two germline ends. CDR3 DNA: TGCGCCAGCAGCTCCCATGCCCGAAAAGATGGGGCCAACGTCCTGACTTTC. This codes for CASSSHARKDGANVLTF.

This chain connects TRBV7-6 to TRBJ1-6, with D uncertain. Germline V gene sequence: CDR1 SGHVS, CDR2 FNYEAQ. The CDR3 extends over 15 amino acids. V lost 1 base, J lost 10 bases, and 14 bases lay in between. In DNA form, the CDR3 reads TGTGCCAGCAGCTTAGTGACCAGGCAGAGGTCACCCCTCCACTTT. Translated, it gives CASSLVTRQRSPLHF.

The genes are TRBV5-1 and TRBJ1-6; no reliable D call. The V end was cut by 0 bases, the J end by 0 bases, with 7 bases between. The CDR3 spans 16 residues. Germline-derived CDR1 and CDR2 are SGHRS and YFSETQ. The chain's CDR3 is CASSLGVSSYNSPLHF. Here the CDR3 DNA reads TGCGCCAGCAGCTTGGGAGTAAGCTCCTATAATTCACCCCTCCACTTT.

This rearrangement joins TRBV6-5 to TRBJ2-5; no definite D call. Germline values: CDR1 MNHEY, CDR2 SVGAGI. Trimming removed 0 bases from V and 1 base from J, with 9 bases in between. The CDR3 runs to 15 residues. CDR3 DNA: TGTGCCAGCAGTTACTCGGGATTGATCCAAGAGACCCAGTACTTC. Residues: CASSYSGLIQETQYF.

This clonotype came up a few times. J is TRBJ2-5 and V is TRBV7-2, with 8 bases matching TRBD1. From germline, CDR1 is SGHTA and CDR2 FQGNSA. V gave up 5 bases and J gave up 6 bases; unmatched junction bases: 8. The CDR3 has 14 amino acids. The DNA for the CDR3 is TGTGCCAGCAGCCTAAGACAGGGGCAAAAGACCCAGTACTTC. It encodes CASSLRQGQKTQYF. Full variable domain (remainder filled in from reference TRBV7-2 and TRBJ2-5): GAGVSQSPSNKVTEKGKDVELRCDPISGHTALYWYRQSLGQGLEFLIYFQGNSAPDKSGLPSDRFSAERTGGSVSTLTIQRTQQEDSAVYLCASSLRQGQKTQYFGPGTRLLVL.

This clonotype was seen a few times. The chain carries TRBV28 and TRBJ2-7; 12 nucleotides match TRBD2. V shed 5 bases and J 7 bases; nucleotides not matched to a gene: 6. The CDR3 is made up of 14 amino acids. Germline CDR1 and CDR2: MDHEN and SYDVKM. The CDR3, as DNA: TGTGCCAGCAGTCCTAGCGGGAGGGCTCGGGAGCAGTACTTC. This translates into CASSPSGRAREQYF.

This clonotype was detected once. The J gene is TRBJ2-7, the V gene TRBV29-1, with TRBD2 matching 10 bases. Germline V lookup: CDR1 SQVTM, CDR2 ANQGSEA. V gave up 5 bases and J gave up 4 bases; unmatched junction bases: 8. The CDR3 has 14 residues. The CDR3 here is CSVNSAGGMYEQYF. CDR3 sequence (DNA): TGCAGCGTTAATTCAGCGGGAGGGATGTACGAGCAGTACTTC.

The V call is TRBV29-1, the J call TRBJ2-1; 8 bases align to TRBD1. Germline V gives CDR1 SQVTM, CDR2 ANQGSEA. The CDR3 totals 11 residues. V was clipped by 6 bases and J by 9 bases; unmatched bases: 4. CDR3 protein: CSVATGAEQFF. In nucleotides, the CDR3 is TGCAGCGTCGCGACAGGGGCTGAGCAGTTCTTC.

In DNA form, the CDR3 reads TGTGCCAGCAGCCGCCGGGGACAGGGGCGTGCAGATACGCAGTATTTT. Encoded protein: CASSRRGQGRADTQYF. The chain has TRBV4-2 and TRBJ2-3, with 10 bases identical to TRBD1. Germline-derived CDR1 and CDR2 are LGHNA and YNFKEQ. The CDR3 extends over 16 amino acids. The junction had 8 bases not matched to a gene; V was cut back by 4 bases and J by 4 bases.

This clonotype was seen more than once but under ten times. This chain links TRBV18 with TRBJ2-1; no reliable D call. The CDR3 is 13 residues long. Germline V gene sequence: CDR1 KGHSH, CDR2 LQKENI. With 0 bases removed from V and 9 bases from J, the gap between germline ends came to 9 bases. The CDR3 protein is CASSPPLSTEQFF. The CDR3 bases are TGTGCCAGCTCACCACCGCTTAGCACTGAGCAGTTCTTC.

The sample holds a few counts of this clonotype. The chain has TRBV28 and TRBJ2-7; D is unresolved. CDR3 length: 12 amino acids. V was clipped by 7 bases and J by 2 bases, with 9 bases between them. The V gene's germline CDR1 is MDHEN and CDR2 SYDVKM. The CDR3 sequence is CASNHRTYEQYV. DNA for the CDR3: TGTGCCAGCAATCACAGAACCTACGAGCAGTACGTC.

The rearrangement links TRBV4-3 to TRBJ2-3; maybe TRBD2 (6 bases). CDR1 and CDR2 (germline): LGHNA, YSLEER. CDR3 length: 16 amino acids. Trimming cost V 0 bases and J 0 bases, with 10 bases left between them. CDR3: CASSQEGGPSTDTQYF. DNA for the CDR3: TGCGCCAGCAGCCAAGAAGGAGGGCCTAGCACAGATACGCAGTATTTT.

A few counts support this clonotype. This chain joins TRBV29-1 and TRBJ2-5, with D possibly TRBD2 on 5 matching bases. Germline V gene lookup returns CDR1 SQVTM and CDR2 ANQGSEA. Trimming removed 3 bases from V and 1 base from J, with 9 bases in between. The CDR3 consists of 13 residues. This CDR3 is CSVDQRIQETQYF. The CDR3 nucleotides read TGCAGCGTTGATCAGCGGATCCAAGAGACCCAGTACTTC.

This clonotype was detected only a few times. The rearrangement uses TRBV5-1 and TRBJ2-1; 9 bases map to TRBD2. The CDR3 runs 16 residues. V gave up 5 bases and J gave up 2 bases; unmatched junction bases: 8. CDR1 SGHRS and CDR2 YFSETQ come from the germline V gene. CDR3 DNA sequence: TGCGCCAGCAGGACCGGGACTAGCCCAGCCTACAATGAGCAGTTCTTC. Translating gives CASRTGTSPAYNEQFF.